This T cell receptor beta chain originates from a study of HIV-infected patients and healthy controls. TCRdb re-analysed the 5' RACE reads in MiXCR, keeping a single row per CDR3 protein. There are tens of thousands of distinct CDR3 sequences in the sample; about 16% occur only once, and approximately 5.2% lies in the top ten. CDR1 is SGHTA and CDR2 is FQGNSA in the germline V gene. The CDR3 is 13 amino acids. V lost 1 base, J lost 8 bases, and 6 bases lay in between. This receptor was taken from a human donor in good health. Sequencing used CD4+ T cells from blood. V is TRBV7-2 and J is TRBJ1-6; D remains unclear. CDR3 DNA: TGTGCCAGCAGCTTAGAGTGGTATTCACCCCTCCACTTT. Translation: CASSLEWYSPLHF.